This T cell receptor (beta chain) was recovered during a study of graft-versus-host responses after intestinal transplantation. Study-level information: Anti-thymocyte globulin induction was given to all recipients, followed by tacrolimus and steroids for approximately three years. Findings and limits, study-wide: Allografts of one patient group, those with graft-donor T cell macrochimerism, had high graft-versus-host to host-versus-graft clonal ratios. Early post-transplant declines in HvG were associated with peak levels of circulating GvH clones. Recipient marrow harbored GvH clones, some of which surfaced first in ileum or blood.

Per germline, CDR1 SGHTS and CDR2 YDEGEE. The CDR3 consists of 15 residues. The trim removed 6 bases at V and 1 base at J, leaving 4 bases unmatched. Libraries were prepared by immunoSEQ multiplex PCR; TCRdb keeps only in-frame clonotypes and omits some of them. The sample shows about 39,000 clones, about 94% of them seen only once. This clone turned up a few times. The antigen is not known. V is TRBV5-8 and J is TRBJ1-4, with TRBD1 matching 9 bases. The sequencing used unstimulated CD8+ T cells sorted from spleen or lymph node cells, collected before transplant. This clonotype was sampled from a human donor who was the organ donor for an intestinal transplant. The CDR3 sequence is CASMWDRETNEKLFF. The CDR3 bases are TGTGCCAGCATGTGGGACAGGGAAACTAATGAAAAACTGTTTTTT.